This T cell receptor beta chain was sequenced during a study of memory CD4+ T cells and cytomegalovirus serostatus. General observations from the study: CD4+ memory repertoires contained about 40% of the roughly 160 reported CMV TCRbeta sequences.

This CDR3 region has 16 residues. V trimming: 5 bases; J trimming: 5 bases; junction bases outside the gene matches: 14. Germline CDR1 is LNHDA and CDR2 is SQIVND (reference sequence). How the authors handled the data: After removing out-of-frame reads, 2,204,828 distinct TCRbeta sequences remained. Here immunoSEQ multiplex PCR was the method, and the copy in TCRdb shows in-frame clones only, minus some. V and J calls and clone size come straight from that table; D and trimming were deduced from the DNA. The sample records about 60,000 clones, around 79% being singletons. Single viable CD3+CD4+CD8-CD45RO+ cells were sorted as the memory CD4+ T cells. Donors' CMV status reflects serum IgG against pp150, pp28, p38, p52. Regarding this clone: Its specificity is not known.

The specimen was memory CD4+ T cells from blood. This TCR came from an adult in good health and CMV-seronegative. This sequence joins TRBV19 and TRBJ1-1, with 7 bases matching TRBD1. The CDR3 DNA is TGTGCCAGTAGTCGGTTAGGGGGCTCGCGATGGACTGAAGCTTTCTTT. The encoded protein is CASSRLGGSRWTEAFF.